A single sample gave rise to the 9 T cell receptor beta chains below, sequenced in a study of blood T cells in healthy people across ages. Through a sample-barcoded 5' primer and a J-beta primer mix, a second PCR was run for roughly 7 to 12 cycles. TCRdb processed the 5' RACE reads anew with MiXCR; each CDR3 protein has one entry. This sample yields around 1.5 million distinct CDR3 sequences, of which about 35% are seen a single time; approximately 10% belongs to the top ten. The sequenced material came from blood. These receptors originate from a woman under 40 in good health.

This clonotype was observed a handful of times. The rearrangement uses TRBV3-1 and TRBJ1-2, with D perhaps matching TRBD1 (5 bases). The CDR3 contains 15 residues. Trimming removed 4 bases from V and 5 bases from J, with 17 bases in between. From germline, CDR1 is LGHDT and CDR2 YNNKEL (reference sequence). CDR3 amino acids: CASSPRTGAGYGYTF. The CDR3 DNA sequence: TGTGCCAGCAGCCCTAGGACCGGGGCTGGGTATGGCTACACCTTC.

This sequence joins TRBV18 and TRBJ2-5, with TRBD1 matching over 10 bases. Trimming removed 4 bases from V and 11 bases from J; junction bases left unmatched: 16. The CDR3 sequence is 16 residues long. The V gene's germline CDR1 is KGHSH and CDR2 LQKENI. The CDR3 coding sequence is TGTGCCAGCTCACTGGTTCCGAGACAGGGGGCGAAAGAGCAGTACTTC. It codes for CASSLVPRQGAKEQYF.

This clonotype was seen just once. The conserved final phenylalanine or tryptophan is absent from the CDR3, which likely points to a read error. The rearrangement joins TRBV29-1 to TRBJ2-5, with D possibly matching TRBD2 (6 bases). From germline, CDR1 is SQVTM and CDR2 ANQGSEA. Trimming removed 7 bases at V and 3 bases at J, with 15 bases between. CDR3 size: 13 residues. This CDR3 reads CSAMRDGKETQYL. In DNA form, the CDR3 reads TGCAGCGCAATGCGGGACGGGAAAGAGACCCAGTACCTC.

This clonotype was counted a few times. The genes are TRBV24-1 and TRBJ2-5; 9 positions match TRBD2. The V and J ends lost 6 bases and 7 bases, in that order; junction bases with no gene match: 5. Germline CDR1 reads KGHDR; CDR2 reads SFDVKD. The CDR3 length is 13 residues. The CDR3 DNA is TGTGCCACCAGTCTAGCGGGGACAACGACCCAGTACTTC. Amino acid sequence: CATSLAGTTTQYF.

Turning to this clonotype: This may be a read error, as it is one base from a much larger clone. The chain combines TRBV10-3 with TRBJ1-6; TRBD1 matches 8 bases. Germline V gene data show CDR1 as ENHRY and CDR2 as SYGVKD. This CDR3 contains 15 residues. The CDR3 nucleotides are TGTGCCGTCAGTGACCGACAGGGGTTTTATTCACCCCTCCACTTT. It translates to CAVSDRQGFYSPLHF.

This clonotype was seen a handful of times. The V gene is TRBV14, the J gene TRBJ2-5; tentatively, D is TRBD1 (5 bases). The ends were cut back, 1 base at V and 4 bases at J, with 13 bases in the middle. The CDR3 loop spans 15 amino acids. Germline CDR1 reads SGHDN; CDR2 reads FVKESK. Here the CDR3 reads CASSQAWQGPETQYF. CDR3 bases: TGTGCCAGCAGCCAAGCGTGGCAGGGTCCAGAGACCCAGTACTTC.

This sequence joins TRBV6-5 and TRBJ2-7, with D possibly matching TRBD1 (5 bases). This CDR3 is built from 14 residues. CDR1 and CDR2 from the germline V gene are MNHEY and SVGAGI. The V and J ends lost 7 bases and 4 bases respectively, with 17 bases between them. CDR3 DNA sequence: TGTGCCAGCATGACGACAGTGATGGGGTACGAGCAGTACTTC. Translating gives CASMTTVMGYEQYF.

In the case of this clonotype: An end of the junction differs from the germline gene, which may be a read error. This rearrangement joins TRBV30 to TRBJ2-7; 9 bases match TRBD2. This CDR3 has 13 residues. Germline V gives CDR1 GTSNPN, CDR2 SVGIG (reference sequence). CDR3 sequence: CAWTRMGLAERYF. The CDR3 nucleotides read TGTGCCTGGACCCGGATGGGACTAGCTGAGCGGTACTTC.

The chain joins TRBV20-1 to TRBJ2-5; the D call may be TRBD1 or TRBD2 (6 bases each). CDR1 and CDR2 (germline): DFQATT, SNEGSKA (reference sequence). This CDR3 has 13 amino acids. V was shortened by 5 bases and J by 12 bases, with 22 bases between the two germline ends. The CDR3 reads CSALEGGMYEKYF. For the CDR3, the DNA is TGCAGTGCTTTGGAAGGGGGGATGTACGAGAAGTACTTC.